Detailed here is one T cell receptor beta chain. Original handling: Reference gene primers were amplified, and this amplification served to estimate nucleated cell counts. Some clones are missing from TCRdb's copy, which holds only in-frame ones; the method was immunoSEQ multiplex PCR. V and J calls and clone size come straight from that table; D and trimming were deduced from the DNA. The repertoire holds under 35,000 clones, with around 93% as singletons. This sample was taken from a study of blood T cell repertoires in COVID-19. Across the study: The cDNA or gDNA used as material had been derived from T cells, B-cell-depleted T cells, or PBMCs.

V gave up 2 bases and J gave up 0 bases, with 18 bases separating them. This CDR3 comprises 18 residues. Germline assignment: CDR1 SGHTS and CDR2 YDEGEE. The sample consisted of peripheral blood. This clonotype was obtained from a human donor in a cohort sampled during active COVID-19. The gene calls are TRBV5-8 and TRBJ1-5; the D gene is possibly TRBD1 (5 bases). CDR3 sequence: CASSFAGMGRVSNQPQHF. CDR3 sequence (DNA): TGTGCCAGCAGCTTTGCGGGAATGGGACGGGTTAGCAATCAGCCCCAGCATTTT.